Here is one T cell receptor beta chain with its context. Its antigen is as yet unknown. The sample is drawn from a study of shared clonotypes between healthy human individuals. Whole-study findings and limits: Compared with memory subsets, naive subsets generally had larger estimated richness.

It was at deep level that the assay was run. TCRdb keeps only in-frame clones here, not all; method: immunoSEQ multiplex PCR. The data contain over 800,000 clones, 85% to 95% of them singletons. V was trimmed by 6 bases and J by 0 bases, leaving 11 bases between them. Germline values: CDR1 MNHEY, CDR2 SMNVEV (reference sequence). The CDR3 contains 14 residues. CD8 cells regarded as naive lacked CD45RO, were positively chosen for CCR7, and omitted terminally differentiated effector memory CD45RA+ cells. The origin of this receptor is a man aged 25 to 45 in good health. Sequences were obtained from naive CD8+ T cells sorted from blood. The chain is built from TRBV27 and TRBJ1-1, with D possibly being TRBD1 (6 bases). DNA for the CDR3: TGTGCCAGCAGCCGGACAGCTATGAACACTGAAGCTTTCTTT. Its protein product is CASSRTAMNTEAFF.